Listed below are T cell receptor beta chains from one sample, sequenced in a study of breast tumors, draining lymph nodes, adjacent tissues. MiXCR, run by TCRdb on the multiplex PCR reads, gives a single entry per CDR3 protein. The sample holds some 130,000 distinct CDR3 sequences, 21% seen once. Sequenced material: axillary lymph node tissue. The receptors were gathered from a female donor with breast cancer. Some clones in this sample may be carry-over from other donors' samples. The CDR3 runs from the conserved cysteine through the conserved F or W. A D gene is named only where the DNA matches it firmly. Some rows mark clone size as missing; the rest say once, few, many or name a class of expanded clone.

cdr3_length | j_call | v_call | d_call | clone_size | cdr3_aa | cdr3_nt
16 | TRBJ1-4 | TRBV28 | . | . | CASSLKGRLGNEKLFF | TGTGCCAGCAGTTTAAAGGGGCGGCTAGGTAATGAAAAACTGTTTTTT
16 | TRBJ2-7 | TRBV19 | . | . | CASSTRDTSRPSEQYF | TGTGCCAGTAGTACAAGGGACACTTCACGACCTTCCGAGCAGTACTTC
19 | TRBJ2-3 | TRBV4-1 | TRBD2 | many | CASSHAVAGEVPSTDTQYF | TGCGCCAGCAGCCATGCCGTAGCGGGAGAGGTGCCTAGCACAGATACGCAGTATTTT
13 | TRBJ2-7 | TRBV6-6 | . | many | CASTRSVFDEQYF | TGTGCCAGCACCCGCAGCGTTTTCGACGAGCAGTACTTC
15 | TRBJ2-5 | TRBV5-1 | TRBD1 | many | CASSKYTGGKETQYF | TGCGCCAGCAGCAAATACACAGGGGGCAAGGAGACCCAGTACTTC
15 | TRBJ1-3 | TRBV11-2 | . | many | CASSLDPGRTNTIYF | TGTGCCAGCAGCCTAGATCCGGGCAGAACGAACACCATATATTTT
15 | TRBJ2-3 | TRBV11-3 | . | many | CASSSGIRGTDTQYF | TGTGCCAGCAGCTCCGGGATACGGGGCACAGATACGCAGTATTTT
15 | TRBJ1-5 | TRBV4-2 | . | many | CASSHAKGRDQPQHF | TGTGCCAGCAGCCACGCAAAGGGGAGGGATCAGCCCCAGCATTTT
13 | TRBJ2-7 | TRBV7-9 | . | many | CASSTQGLGEQYF | TGTGCCAGCAGCACTCAGGGGTTGGGAGAGCAGTACTTC
15 | TRBJ2-2 | TRBV10-1 | . | many | CASSPLAGPTGELFF | TGCGCCAGCAGTCCCCTAGCAGGACCAACCGGGGAGCTGTTTTTT
15 | TRBJ2-6 | TRBV9 | . | many | CASSKPGLGANVLTF | TGTGCCAGCAGCAAACCAGGGCTCGGGGCCAACGTCCTGACTTTC
15 | TRBJ1-5 | TRBV7-3 | TRBD1 | . | CASSPRGLSNQPQHF | TGTGCCAGCTCACCGAGGGGGCTTAGCAATCAGCCCCAGCATTTT
16 | TRBJ2-7 | TRBV20-1 | . | many | CSARARPGSAVYEQYF | TGCAGTGCTAGAGCTCGCCCGGGGAGTGCCGTCTACGAGCAGTACTTC
13 | TRBJ2-1 | TRBV20-1 | TRBD1 | many | CSAPGQGQNEQFF | TGCAGTGCTCCAGGACAGGGGCAAAATGAGCAGTTCTTC